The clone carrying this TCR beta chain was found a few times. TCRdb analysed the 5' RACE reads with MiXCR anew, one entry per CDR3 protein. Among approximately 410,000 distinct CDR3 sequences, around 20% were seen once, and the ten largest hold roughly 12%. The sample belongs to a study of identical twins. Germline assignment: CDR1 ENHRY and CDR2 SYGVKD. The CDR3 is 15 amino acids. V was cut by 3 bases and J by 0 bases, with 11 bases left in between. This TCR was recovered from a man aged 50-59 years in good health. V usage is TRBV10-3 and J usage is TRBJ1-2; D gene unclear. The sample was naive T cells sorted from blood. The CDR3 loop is CAISDSDAANYGYTF. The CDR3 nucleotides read TGTGCCATCAGTGATTCCGACGCAGCTAACTATGGCTACACCTTC.